This T cell receptor (beta chain) derives from a study of OX40 agonist ivuxolimab in advanced cancers. Study in general: Patients were treated with ivuxolimab, an agonistic anti-OX40 (CD134) antibody. General study results and limits: CD4+ and CD8+ blood T cells expanded clonally by week 6 at 0.1 to 3.0 mg/kg.

Trimming removed 3 bases at V and 1 base at J, with 12 bases between. Per germline, CDR1 LGHNA and CDR2 YNFKEQ. This CDR3 comprises 16 residues. Produced via immunoSEQ multiplex PCR; TCRdb's table is partial and in-frame only. The sample lists about 40,000 clones, around 87% occurring once. Blood got drawn at baseline, again on cycle 4 day 1, and then on cycle 7 day 1. As for this clone: Antigen specificity is unknown.

The source material was CD4+ or CD8+ T cells sorted from blood, sampled in a trial of the OX40 agonist ivuxolimab. The TCR comes from an adult with an advanced solid tumor such as melanoma, head and neck, liver or kidney cancer. The chain couples TRBV4-2 to TRBJ2-2; D is unclear. The CDR3 here is CASSQMAGLNTGELFF. The CDR3, as DNA: TGTGCCAGCAGCCAGATGGCCGGCCTGAACACCGGGGAGCTGTTTTTT.